The clone carrying this T cell receptor (beta chain) showed up just a few times. Its antigen is unknown. Trimming removed 6 bases at V and 3 bases at J, with 20 bases between. The germline V gene encodes CDR1 SQVTM and CDR2 ANQGSEA. The length of the CDR3 is 15 residues. Peripheral blood samples and lesional scalp punch biopsies were obtained from alopecia areata patients. This record belongs to a study of CD8+ T cells in alopecia areata. Overall study results and limits: Especially in alopecia totalis/universalis, lesional scalp showed greater clonality than normal scalp did. Scalp repertoires also include resident alphabeta T cells from normal skin.

Extraction of RNA preceded its reverse transcription into cDNA, which served as the sequencing template. The protocol was immunoSEQ multiplex PCR, while the TCRdb copy is restricted to in-frame clones and leaves out a portion. The data hold approximately 120,000 clones, with roughly 50% observed a single time. The TCR sequence derives from a human donor with alopecia areata. What was sequenced was NKG2D-low CD8+ T cells sorted from blood. The V gene is TRBV29-1, the J gene TRBJ2-5; possible D gene TRBD1, 9 bases. The CDR3 sequence is CSVTPGGDREETQYF. CDR3 bases: TGCAGCGTCACCCCCGGGGGGGACAGGGAAGAGACCCAGTACTTC.